This paragraph covers one TCR beta chain sequence. Antigen unknown. The data stem from a study of cytomegalovirus exposure and HLA in healthy donors. Background on the study: The 120 validation repertoires and the 650 to 850 first-cohort repertoires shared a platform, a later analysis reported. Points from the study as a whole: The classifier was said to identify cytomegalovirus status with high specificity and sensitivity. Cytomegalovirus-associated status was assigned to about 160 TCR beta chains.

This CDR3 is built from 14 residues. Germline V gene data show CDR1 as MNHEY and CDR2 as SVGAGI. V lost 6 bases, J lost 0 bases, and 9 bases lay in between. The donors were members of the validation cohort comprising some 130 subjects, separate from the approximately 670-subject first cohort. The table came from immunoSEQ multiplex PCR; TCRdb's copy has only in-frame clones and leaves some out. The sample carries around 300,000 clones, roughly 90% recorded once. The source material was PBMCs. The source of this sequence is a woman between 18 and 30 years old in good health and CMV-seronegative. The gene calls are TRBV6-5 and TRBJ1-3; D remains unclear. The CDR3 is CASSRASSGNTIYF. CDR3 sequence (DNA): TGTGCCAGCAGCCGCGCGAGCTCTGGAAACACCATATATTTT.